This TCR beta chain is from a study of CD8 T cells in ankylosing spondylitis. Findings and limits, study-wide: According to the report, clones linked to the disease were significantly enriched in matched synovial fluid samples taken from ankylosing spondylitis patients. CD8+ disease-linked clones were present at relatively low frequencies in blood. Both synovial fluid and blood in reactive arthritis had previously been reported to carry some motif variants. A TCR beta motif of several highly homologous variants seemed to mark ankylosing spondylitis blood.

Germline-derived CDR1 and CDR2 are SGDLS and YYNGEE. The CDR3 is made up of 12 amino acids. Researchers built TCR beta libraries using quantitative 5'-RACE with molecular barcodes. TCRdb processed the 5' RACE reads anew with MiXCR; each CDR3 protein has one entry. The sample has around 490,000 distinct CDR3 sequences, 5.3% seen once; the top ten hold under 4.5%. Points on this clonotype: Antigen unknown. One junction end disagrees with the germline gene, perhaps due to a read error.

The receptor was isolated from a male donor with ankylosing spondylitis. Specimen: blood, either unsorted or a sorted T cell fraction (not recorded which). The chain combines TRBV9 with TRBJ2-5; no reliable D call. CDR3 nucleotides: TGTGCCAGCAGCGCGGGTCAAGGGACCCAGTACTTC. Its translation is CASSAGQGTQYF.